These 13 T cell receptor beta chains were sequenced from one sample in a study of cytomegalovirus exposure and HLA in healthy donors. Amplification used 60 Vbeta primers and 13 Jbeta primers. The assay was immunoSEQ multiplex PCR, and TCRdb's table has in-frame clones only and misses some. The sample lists 150,000 to 200,000 clones, 78% occurring once. The sample taken for sequencing was PBMCs. These receptors all stem from a woman in her 30s in good health and CMV-seropositive.

This clone turned up a few times. V gene TRBV28 combines with J gene TRBJ2-3; possibly TRBD1 for D (5 bases). The V end lost 7 bases, the J end lost 3 bases, and 11 bases lay between the germline ends. Germline V gene lookup returns CDR1 MDHEN and CDR2 SYDVKM. CDR3 size: 13 residues. The CDR3 DNA reads TGTGCCAGCACCCCGAGGACAACAGATACGCAGTATTTT. Amino acids: CASTPRTTDTQYF.

This chain links TRBV5-1 with TRBJ1-2; possible D gene TRBD1, 5 bases. The length of the CDR3 is 14 residues. Looked up from germline, CDR1 is SGHRS and CDR2 is YFSETQ. Trimming removed 3 bases from V and 1 base from J, with 10 bases in between. DNA of the CDR3: TGCGCCAGCAGCTACGGGGGTAATAACTATGGCTACACCTTC. Protein: CASSYGGNNYGYTF.

The table lists this clone with a few counts. This chain uses TRBV27 with TRBJ2-6; the match to TRBD1 covers 8 bases. Losses at the gene ends were 10 bases for V and 0 bases for J; bases not matched to a gene: 5. CDR1 is MNHEY and CDR2 is SMNVEV in the germline V gene (reference sequence). The CDR3 totals 15 residues. The CDR3 loop is CATRQGSSGANVLTF. The CDR3 coding sequence is TGTGCCACCAGACAGGGGTCCTCTGGGGCCAACGTCCTGACTTTC.

The chain employs TRBV9 and TRBJ2-5, with a weak D call TRBD2 (5 bases). Germline-derived CDR1 and CDR2 are SGDLS and YYNGEE. With 0 bases removed from V and 3 bases from J, the gap between germline ends came to 21 bases. The CDR3 loop spans 18 amino acids. CDR3 in amino acids: CASSVGSIGLPREETQYF. The CDR3 DNA sequence: TGTGCCAGCAGCGTAGGAAGTATAGGTCTCCCGAGGGAAGAGACCCAGTACTTC.

The chain carries TRBV19 and TRBJ1-5, with D unclear. Germline loops: CDR1 LNHDA, CDR2 SQIVND (reference sequence). The CDR3 runs 13 residues. Trimming shortened V by 5 bases and J by 0 bases, and 5 bases separated the two germline ends. The CDR3 sequence: CASSSHSNQPQHF. CDR3 sequence (DNA): TGTGCCAGTAGTTCCCATAGCAATCAGCCCCAGCATTTT.

The V and J genes are TRBV5-1 and TRBJ1-2; 8 nucleotides align to TRBD1. Trimming removed 1 base from V and 8 bases from J; junction bases left unmatched: 10. The CDR3 runs 15 residues. Germline assignment: CDR1 SGHRS and CDR2 YFSETQ. This CDR3 is CASSLSNLDRGGYTF. CDR3 nucleotides: TGCGCCAGCAGCTTGTCAAATCTAGACAGGGGAGGCTACACCTTC.

As to this clone: No DNA is shown, since the ends of the CDR3 on it are uncertain; the CDR3 is the one TCRdb lists. This sequence joins TRBV21-1 and TRBJ2-2; no DNA check was done on the table's D call, TRBD2. TRBV21-1 is deemed a pseudogene. The CDR3 spans 17 residues, counting both ends. The CDR3 loop is CASSKMVAGGNTGELFF.

The chain recombines TRBV9 with TRBJ2-7, with D possibly matching TRBD2 (5 bases). Trimming took off 0 bases at V and 1 base at J, with 8 bases between the two ends. The CDR3 is 14 amino acids. Germline CDR1 reads SGDLS; CDR2 reads YYNGEE. The CDR3 protein is CASSVVSGSYEQYF. The CDR3, as DNA: TGTGCCAGCAGCGTAGTCAGCGGATCCTACGAGCAGTACTTC.

This clone was seen a handful of times. This rearrangement joins TRBV7-9 to TRBJ2-7; 9 nucleotides line up with TRBD1. Looked up from germline, CDR1 is SEHNR and CDR2 is FQNEAQ (reference sequence). With 4 bases clipped from V and 5 bases from J, the junction kept 9 bases outside the gene matches. CDR3 length: 15 amino acids. CDR3 loop: CASSSGQGVPHEQYF. The CDR3 nucleotides are TGTGCCAGCAGCTCGGGACAGGGAGTCCCACACGAGCAGTACTTC.

For this clone: At one of its ends the junction is not consistent with the germline gene, which may arise from a read error. Different DNA sequences within this sample yield the same CDR3. The chain combines TRBV7-8 with TRBJ2-7, with D tentatively TRBD1 (6 bases). The CDR3 consists of 16 residues. Germline V gives CDR1 SGHVS, CDR2 FQNEAQ. The CDR3 protein is CASSSLDSESSYEQYF. In DNA, the CDR3 is TGTGCCAGCAGCTCCCTGGACAGTGAGAGCTCCTACGAGCAATACTTC.

V and J are TRBV6-5 and TRBJ1-6; 7 positions match TRBD1. Trimming took 0 bases from V and 10 from J; bases not matched to a gene: 3. Germline CDR1 MNHEY, CDR2 SVGAGI. The CDR3 contains 14 residues. CDR3 nucleotides: TGTGCCAGCAGTTACTCCAGGGGGGACTCACCCCTCCACTTT. This translates into CASSYSRGDSPLHF.

With regard to this clone: The junction shows a germline mismatch at one end, possibly a read error. V gene TRBV7-9 combines with J gene TRBJ2-3; the D is unclear. This CDR3 is built from 12 residues. Germline CDR1 SEHNR, CDR2 FQNEAQ (reference sequence). CDR3 residues: CSSSFGTDTQYF. The CDR3 DNA follows: TGTTCCAGCAGCTTCGGCACAGATACGCAGTATTTT.

Only a few counts were recorded for this clone. The chain carries TRBV6-1 and TRBJ1-5; D unclear. Germline CDR1 is MNHNS and CDR2 is SASEGT. The CDR3 consists of 16 residues. V was clipped by 2 bases and J by 6 bases, with 17 bases between them. The CDR3 spells CASSELEGTGIQPQHF. The CDR3 DNA is TGTGCCAGCAGTGAACTTGAGGGAACGGGCATTCAGCCCCAGCATTTT.